What follows are 21 T cell receptor beta chains derived from one specimen sequenced in a study of cytomegalovirus exposure and HLA in healthy donors (dated by TCRdb to about 2017). The library was built by means of the immunoSEQ multiplex PCR assay. A mixture of 60 forward primers for TCR Vbeta segments and 13 reverse primers for TCR Jbeta segments was used in the multiplex PCR. As stored in TCRdb, this immuneACCESS dataset retains in-frame rearrangements with V and J assigned. A fraction of the clones does not appear; measured against another copy, unresolved V genes explain less than half of the discrepancy, and the remainder lacks a known reason. The sample table shows approximately 150,000 clones, and 65% to 70% are seen once. The ten biggest clones cover 3.5% to 5% of the sample. Material for sequencing was PBMCs. The receptors were sampled from a woman in her late teens or twenties in good health and CMV-seropositive.

This chain uses TRBV18 with TRBJ1-5, with 7 nucleotides matching TRBD1. The junction had 6 bases not matched to a gene; V was cut back by 6 bases and J by 4 bases. The V gene's germline CDR1 is KGHSH and CDR2 LQKENI. The CDR3 extends over 14 amino acids. The CDR3 DNA is TGTGCCAGCTCGGTAGGGGGCCGGAATCAGCCCCAGCATTTT. This encodes CASSVGGRNQPQHF.

The chain couples TRBV19 to TRBJ2-1, with TRBD2 identical over 7 bases. V shed 3 bases, J shed 4 bases, and the junction held 6 bases outside the gene matches. From germline, CDR1 is LNHDA and CDR2 SQIVND (reference sequence). The CDR3 covers 15 residues. The CDR3 loop is CASSMVSGTYNEQFF. CDR3 in DNA: TGTGCCAGTAGTATGGTCAGCGGGACTTACAATGAGCAGTTCTTC.

The genes are TRBV30 and TRBJ2-7; tentative D call: TRBD1 (6 bases). Trimming removed 2 bases from V and 3 bases from J, with 14 bases in between. The CDR3 is 14 amino acids. Germline-derived CDR1 and CDR2 are GTSNPN and SVGIG (reference sequence). CDR3 loop: CAWSQVGQYYEQYF. CDR3 coding DNA: TGTGCCTGGAGTCAGGTGGGACAATACTACGAGCAGTACTTC.

A few counts support this clone. The gene calls are TRBV6-1 and TRBJ2-3; possible D gene TRBD2, 5 bases. V was cut by 8 bases and J by 4 bases, with 13 bases left in between. From germline, CDR1 is MNHNS and CDR2 SASEGT. This CDR3 has 13 amino acids. CDR3 in DNA: TGTGCCAGCGAGTTTACCGGGGCAGATACGCAGTATTTT. This encodes CASEFTGADTQYF.

The chain couples TRBV19 to TRBJ1-2; 7 positions match TRBD1. V lost 3 bases to trimming and J lost 1 base; unmatched junction nucleotides: 11. Germline CDR1 reads LNHDA; CDR2 reads SQIVND (reference sequence). There are 17 residues in the CDR3. The CDR3 is CASSMGTGDLDNYGYTF. DNA for the CDR3: TGTGCCAGTAGTATGGGTACAGGGGACCTAGATAACTATGGCTACACCTTC.

This clone was counted between two and nine times. This sequence joins TRBV4-1 and TRBJ1-1, with D uncertain. CDR1 and CDR2 from the germline V gene are MGHRA and YSYEKL. Trimming took 6 bases from V and 3 from J, leaving 11 bases between them. The CDR3 extends over 13 amino acids. DNA of the CDR3: TGCGCCAGCAGTCGGAAAGAGGACACTGAAGCTTTCTTT. Its translation: CASSRKEDTEAFF.

The V gene is TRBV7-9, the J gene TRBJ1-4; the D is unclear. The CDR3 runs to 14 residues. V was trimmed by 3 bases and J by 3 bases, leaving 8 bases between them. Germline V gene sequence: CDR1 SEHNR, CDR2 FQNEAQ (reference sequence). DNA of the CDR3: TGTGCCAGCAGCTTGAACCAGGCTAATGAAAAACTGTTTTTT. Its protein product is CASSLNQANEKLFF.

The rearrangement links TRBV5-6 to TRBJ1-5; 8 nucleotides align to TRBD1. V trimming: 4 bases; J trimming: 2 bases; junction bases outside the gene matches: 8. The germline V gene has CDR1 SGHDT and CDR2 YYEEEE. The CDR3 length is 16 residues. CDR3: CASSPYGQGGNQPQHF. DNA for the CDR3: TGTGCCAGCAGCCCATACGGACAGGGTGGCAATCAGCCCCAGCATTTT.

This clone was detected only once. The chain uses TRBV5-1 and TRBJ2-1; no definite D call. With 0 bases removed from V and 4 bases from J, the gap between germline ends came to 8 bases. Germline CDR1 and CDR2: SGHRS and YFSETQ. The CDR3 runs to 14 residues. The CDR3 DNA sequence: TGCGCCAGCAGCTTGGCAGTCTTGTACAATGAGCAGTTCTTC. Translated, it gives CASSLAVLYNEQFF.

The chain uses TRBV27 and TRBJ2-5, with D possibly TRBD1 on 6 matching bases. The CDR3 contains 13 residues. V was shortened by 2 bases and J by 5 bases, with 9 bases between the two germline ends. Germline V gene data show CDR1 as MNHEY and CDR2 as SMNVEV (reference sequence). CDR3 region: CASSLDRRETQYF. The CDR3 DNA sequence: TGTGCCAGCAGTTTAGACAGGAGGGAGACCCAGTACTTC.

The rearrangement joins TRBV6-5 to TRBJ1-2; 7 bases are shared with TRBD1. The V gene end was trimmed by 0 bases and the J gene end by 7 bases; junction bases not matched to a gene: 8. This CDR3 is built from 15 residues. Germline V gives CDR1 MNHEY, CDR2 SVGAGI. The DNA for the CDR3 is TGTGCCAGCAGTTACTCGACCGGACAGGTCGCTGGCTACACCTTC. This sequence encodes CASSYSTGQVAGYTF.

This chain uses TRBV6-5 with TRBJ1-1, with 10 bases matching TRBD1. The V segment lost 6 bases and the J segment 9 bases; nucleotides outside the gene matches: 10. Germline V gene sequence: CDR1 MNHEY, CDR2 SVGAGI. The CDR3 loop spans 14 amino acids. The CDR3 here is CASRPSGTGVKAFF. The CDR3 DNA sequence: TGTGCCAGCAGACCTTCCGGGACAGGGGTAAAAGCTTTCTTT.

The gene calls are TRBV7-2 and TRBJ2-1; TRBD1 matches at 7 bases. The germline CDR1 and CDR2 sequences are SGHTA and FQGNSA. The CDR3 sequence is 11 residues long. Germline trimming cut 7 bases from V and 9 bases from J; bases unmatched to any gene: 3. The CDR3 here is CASKGAIEQFF. CDR3 in DNA: TGTGCCAGCAAGGGGGCCATTGAGCAGTTCTTC. Together with reference TRBV7-2 and TRBJ2-1, the CDR3 gives the full variable domain: GAGVSQSPSNKVTEKGKDVELRCDPISGHTALYWYRQSLGQGLEFLIYFQGNSAPDKSGLPSDRFSAERTGGSVSTLTIQRTQQEDSAVYLCASKGAIEQFFGPGTRLTVL.

The chain carries TRBV30 and TRBJ1-4, with D possibly TRBD1 on 5 matching bases. Trimming cost V 1 base and J 5 bases, with 14 bases left between them. From germline, CDR1 is GTSNPN and CDR2 SVGIG (reference sequence). The CDR3 runs 15 residues. CDR3 nucleotides: TGTGCCTGGAGTGCCGGGGGAGGGGAGAATGAAAAACTGTTTTTT. It specifies CAWSAGGGENEKLFF.

This sequence joins TRBV28 and TRBJ2-2; D is perhaps TRBD1 (6 bases). The CDR3 has 14 residues. Trimming removed 6 bases from V and 1 base from J, with 9 bases in between. The germline V gene has CDR1 MDHEN and CDR2 SYDVKM. CDR3 sequence reads: CASRLDRNTGELFF. CDR3 nucleotides: TGTGCCAGCAGACTGGACAGGAACACCGGGGAGCTGTTTTTT.

The chain uses TRBV6-5 and TRBJ2-5; 7 bases fit TRBD1. Germline lookup yields CDR1 MNHEY and CDR2 SVGAGI. V was clipped by 8 bases and J by 7 bases; unmatched bases: 10. This CDR3 comprises 13 residues. The CDR3 bases are TGTGCCAGCCCGACAGGGAAAAAGGGGACCCAGTACTTC. Its protein is CASPTGKKGTQYF.

The chain couples TRBV6-5 to TRBJ1-1; no firm D call. CDR1 and CDR2 from the germline V gene are MNHEY and SVGAGI. V was shortened by 7 bases and J by 1 base, with 16 bases between the two germline ends. The CDR3 loop spans 15 amino acids. CDR3 sequence (DNA): TGTGCCAGCACAACCTCAGATGGTCGGAACACTGAAGCTTTCTTT. Amino acid sequence: CASTTSDGRNTEAFF.

The chain joins TRBV7-3 to TRBJ2-1; 11 bases match TRBD2. Germline assignment: CDR1 SGHTA and CDR2 FQGTGA. The V segment lost 2 bases and the J segment 6 bases; nucleotides outside the gene matches: 12. The CDR3 is 18 residues long. CDR3 DNA sequence: TGTGCCAGCAGCTTATTACCCCTAGCGGGGGGCCAATCCAATGAGCAGTTCTTC. Its translation is CASSLLPLAGGQSNEQFF.

This clone came up once. The J gene is TRBJ1-4, the V gene TRBV7-9, with D maybe TRBD1 (5 bases). Germline V gene sequence: CDR1 SEHNR, CDR2 FQNEAQ (reference sequence). The ends were cut back, 5 bases at V and 5 bases at J, with 15 bases in the middle. The CDR3 has 15 residues. The CDR3 DNA reads TGTGCCAGCAGCCCAGGGCCCCAGCAGAATGAAAAACTGTTTTTT. This encodes CASSPGPQQNEKLFF.

This clone was detected a few times. This rearrangement joins TRBV5-1 to TRBJ2-3, with TRBD2 matching 10 bases. CDR3 length: 16 residues. Germline CDR1 and CDR2: SGHRS and YFSETQ. With 0 bases clipped from V and 5 bases from J, the junction kept 6 bases outside the gene matches. CDR3 sequence: CASSLGSSGSLDTQYF. For the CDR3, the DNA is TGCGCCAGCAGCTTGGGCTCTAGCGGGAGTTTAGATACGCAGTATTTT.

The rearrangement links TRBV5-1 to TRBJ1-2, with 9 bases that match TRBD1. CDR3 length: 12 amino acids. Germline V gene sequence: CDR1 SGHRS, CDR2 YFSETQ. Trimming at V came to 2 bases and at J to 8 bases, leaving 1 base not matched to a gene. The CDR3 DNA reads as TGCGCCAGCAGCTTACAGGGGGCGGGCTACACCTTC. Amino acids: CASSLQGAGYTF.